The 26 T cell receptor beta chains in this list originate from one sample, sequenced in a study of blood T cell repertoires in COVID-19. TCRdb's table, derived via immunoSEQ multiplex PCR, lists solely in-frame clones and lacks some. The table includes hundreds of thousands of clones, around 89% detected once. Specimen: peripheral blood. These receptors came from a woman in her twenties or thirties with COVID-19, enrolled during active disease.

The CDR3 sequence: CASSLVRGGGTEAFF. The CDR3 DNA reads TGTGCCAGCAGCTTAGTCAGGGGAGGGGGCACTGAAGCTTTCTTT. The rearrangement uses TRBV7-9 and TRBJ1-1; tentative D call: TRBD1 (6 bases). The CDR3 consists of 15 residues. Per the germline V gene, CDR1 is SEHNR and CDR2 is FQNEAQ (reference sequence). V shed 1 base and J shed 4 bases, with 13 bases lying between them. Based on the CDR3 plus reference TRBV7-9 and TRBJ1-1, the full variable domain is DTGVSQNPRHKITKRGQNVTFRCDPISEHNRLYWYRQTLGQGPEFLTYFQNEAQLEKSRLLSDRFSAERPKGSFSTLEIQRTEQGDSAMYLCASSLVRGGGTEAFFGQGTRLTVV.

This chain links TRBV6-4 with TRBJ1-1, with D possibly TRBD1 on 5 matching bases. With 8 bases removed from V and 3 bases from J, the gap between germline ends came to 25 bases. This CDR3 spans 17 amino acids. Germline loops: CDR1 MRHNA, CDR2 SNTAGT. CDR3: CASPYNIGAELDTEAFF. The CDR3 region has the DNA TGTGCCAGCCCCTACAATATTGGGGCCGAGTTGGACACTGAAGCTTTCTTT.

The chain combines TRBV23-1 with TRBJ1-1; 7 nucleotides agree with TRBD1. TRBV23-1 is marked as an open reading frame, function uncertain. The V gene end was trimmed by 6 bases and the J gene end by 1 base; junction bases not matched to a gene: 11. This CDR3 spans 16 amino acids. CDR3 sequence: CASRKVMTGPNTEAFF. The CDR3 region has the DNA TGCGCCAGCAGAAAGGTAATGACAGGGCCGAACACTGAAGCTTTCTTT.

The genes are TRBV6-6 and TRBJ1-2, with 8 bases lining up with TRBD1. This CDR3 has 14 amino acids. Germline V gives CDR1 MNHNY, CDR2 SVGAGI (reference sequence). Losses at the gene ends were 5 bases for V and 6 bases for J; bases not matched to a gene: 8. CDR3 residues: CASSKPDRENGYTF. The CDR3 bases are TGTGCCAGCAGTAAACCGGACAGGGAGAATGGCTACACCTTC.

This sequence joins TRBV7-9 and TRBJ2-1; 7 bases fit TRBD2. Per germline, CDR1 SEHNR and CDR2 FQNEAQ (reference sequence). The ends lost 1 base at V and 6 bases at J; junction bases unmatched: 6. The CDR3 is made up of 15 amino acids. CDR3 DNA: TGTGCCAGCAGCTTAGGGCGGGAGATCCTCAATGAGCAGTTCTTC. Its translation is CASSLGREILNEQFF. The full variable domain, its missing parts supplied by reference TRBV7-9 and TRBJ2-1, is DTGVSQNPRHKITKRGQNVTFRCDPISEHNRLYWYRQTLGQGPEFLTYFQNEAQLEKSRLLSDRFSAERPKGSFSTLEIQRTEQGDSAMYLCASSLGREILNEQFFGPGTRLTVL.

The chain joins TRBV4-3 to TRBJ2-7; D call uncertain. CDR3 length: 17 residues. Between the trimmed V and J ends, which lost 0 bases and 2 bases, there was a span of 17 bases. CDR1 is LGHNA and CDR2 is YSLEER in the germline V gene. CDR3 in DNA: TGCGCCAGCAGCCAAGACGTGCCCCCTCCAGGTCCCTACGAGCAGTACTTC. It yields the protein CASSQDVPPPGPYEQYF.

The CDR3, as DNA: TGTGCCAGCAGCTCAGTCTCTCGGACTCCGGGGGGACTAGAGACCCAGTACTTC. Protein: CASSSVSRTPGGLETQYF. The rearrangement uses TRBV5-4 and TRBJ2-5, with TRBD2 matching over 7 bases. Germline V lookup: CDR1 SGHNT, CDR2 YYREEE (reference sequence). The CDR3 has 18 amino acids. J was trimmed by 4 bases and V by 3 bases; bases with no gene match: 18.

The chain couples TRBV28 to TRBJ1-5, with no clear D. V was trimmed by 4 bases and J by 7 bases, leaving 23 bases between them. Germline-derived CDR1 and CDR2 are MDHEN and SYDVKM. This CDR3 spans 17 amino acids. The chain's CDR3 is CASSSPRLRDLGQPQHF. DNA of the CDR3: TGTGCCAGCAGTTCCCCCCGATTGAGGGATTTGGGACAGCCCCAGCATTTT.

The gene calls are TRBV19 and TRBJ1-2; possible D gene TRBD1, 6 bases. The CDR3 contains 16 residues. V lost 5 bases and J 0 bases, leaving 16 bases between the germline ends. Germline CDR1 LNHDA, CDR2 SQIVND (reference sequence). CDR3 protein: CASSLHPGTTNYGYTF. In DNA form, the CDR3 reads TGTGCCAGTAGTCTTCATCCAGGGACAACTAACTATGGCTACACCTTC.

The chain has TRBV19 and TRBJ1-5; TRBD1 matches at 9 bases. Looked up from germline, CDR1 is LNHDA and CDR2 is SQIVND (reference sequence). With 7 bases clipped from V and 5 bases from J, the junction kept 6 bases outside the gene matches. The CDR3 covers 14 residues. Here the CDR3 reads CASKPGQGYQPQHF. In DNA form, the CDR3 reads TGTGCCAGTAAACCGGGACAGGGCTATCAGCCCCAGCATTTT.

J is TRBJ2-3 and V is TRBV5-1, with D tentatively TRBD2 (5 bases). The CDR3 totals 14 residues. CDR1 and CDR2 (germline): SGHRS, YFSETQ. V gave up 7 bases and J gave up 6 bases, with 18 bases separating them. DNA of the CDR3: TGCGCCAGCTCTGTGGCCCGGGAAGGGGATACGCAGTATTTT. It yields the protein CASSVAREGDTQYF.

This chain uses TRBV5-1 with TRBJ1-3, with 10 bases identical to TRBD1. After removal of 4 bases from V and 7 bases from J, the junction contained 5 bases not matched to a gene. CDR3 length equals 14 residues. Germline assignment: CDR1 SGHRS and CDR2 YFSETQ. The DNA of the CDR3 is TGCGCCAGCAGCGCGGGACAGGGGACGAACACCATATATTTT. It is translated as CASSAGQGTNTIYF.

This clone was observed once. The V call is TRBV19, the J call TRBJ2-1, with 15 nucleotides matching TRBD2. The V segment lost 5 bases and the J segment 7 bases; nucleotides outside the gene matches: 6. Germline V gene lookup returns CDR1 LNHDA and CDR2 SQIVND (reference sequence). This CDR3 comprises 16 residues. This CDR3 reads CASSVGLAGGVNEQFF. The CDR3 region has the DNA TGTGCCAGTAGTGTAGGACTAGCGGGGGGGGTGAATGAGCAGTTCTTC.

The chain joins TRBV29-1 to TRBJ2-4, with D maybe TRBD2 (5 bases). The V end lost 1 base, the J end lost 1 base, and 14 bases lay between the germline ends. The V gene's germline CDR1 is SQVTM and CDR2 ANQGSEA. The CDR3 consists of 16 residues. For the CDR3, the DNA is TGCAGCGTTGAAGTGGTCTGGGAGAGGGCCAAAAACATTCAGTACTTC. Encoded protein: CSVEVVWERAKNIQYF.

CDR3 loop: CASSPSQGAGYGYTF. The CDR3 coding sequence is TGCGCCAGCAGCCCCTCACAGGGGGCAGGGTATGGCTACACCTTC. The J gene is TRBJ1-2, the V gene TRBV4-1, with 9 bases fitting TRBD1. CDR3 length equals 15 residues. Trimming at V came to 4 bases and at J to 5 bases, leaving 8 bases not matched to a gene. CDR1 and CDR2 (germline): MGHRA, YSYEKL.

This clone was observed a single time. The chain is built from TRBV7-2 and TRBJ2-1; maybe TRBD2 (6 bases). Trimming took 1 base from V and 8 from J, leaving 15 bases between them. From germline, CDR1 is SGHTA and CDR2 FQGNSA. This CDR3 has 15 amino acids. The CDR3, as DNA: TGTGCCAGCAGCTTAGTAGGGGCGTGGGGGGATGAGCAGTTCTTC. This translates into CASSLVGAWGDEQFF.

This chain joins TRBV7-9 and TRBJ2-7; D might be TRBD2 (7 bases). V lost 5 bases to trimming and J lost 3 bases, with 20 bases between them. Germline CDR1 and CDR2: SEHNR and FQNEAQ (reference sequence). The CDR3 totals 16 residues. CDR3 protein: CASSRRRGAGDYEQYV. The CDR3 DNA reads TGTGCCAGCAGCCGGAGACGGGGGGCAGGGGACTACGAGCAGTACGTC.

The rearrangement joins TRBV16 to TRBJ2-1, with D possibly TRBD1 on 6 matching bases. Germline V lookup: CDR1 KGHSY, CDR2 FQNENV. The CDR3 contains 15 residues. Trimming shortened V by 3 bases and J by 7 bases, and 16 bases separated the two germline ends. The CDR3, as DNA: TGTGCCAGCAGCCACCTGACCGGGACAAGGAATGAGCAGTTCTTC. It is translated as CASSHLTGTRNEQFF.

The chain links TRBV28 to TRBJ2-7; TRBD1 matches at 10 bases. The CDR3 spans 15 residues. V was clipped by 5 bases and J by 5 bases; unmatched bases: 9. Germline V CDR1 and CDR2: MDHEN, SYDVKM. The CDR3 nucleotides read TGTGCCAGCAGTGAACTGACAGGGGGCGACGACGAGCAGTACTTC. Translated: CASSELTGGDDEQYF.

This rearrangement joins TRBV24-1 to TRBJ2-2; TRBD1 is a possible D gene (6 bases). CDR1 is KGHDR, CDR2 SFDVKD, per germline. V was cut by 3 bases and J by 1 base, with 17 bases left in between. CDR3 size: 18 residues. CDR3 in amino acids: CATSDPQKQGWNTGELFF. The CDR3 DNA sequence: TGTGCCACCAGTGATCCCCAAAAACAGGGCTGGAACACCGGGGAGCTGTTTTTT.

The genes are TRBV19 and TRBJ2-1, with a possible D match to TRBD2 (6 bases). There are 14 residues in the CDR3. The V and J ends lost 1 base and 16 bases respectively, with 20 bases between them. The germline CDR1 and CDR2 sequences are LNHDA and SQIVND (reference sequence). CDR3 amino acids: CASSIGTEGSSRFF. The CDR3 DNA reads TGTGCCAGTAGTATAGGCACGGAGGGGTCCTCCCGTTTCTTC.

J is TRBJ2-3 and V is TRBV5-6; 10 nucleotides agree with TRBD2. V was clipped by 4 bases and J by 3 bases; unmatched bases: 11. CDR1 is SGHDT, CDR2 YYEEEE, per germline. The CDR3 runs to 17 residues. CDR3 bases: TGTGCCAGCAGCGCAACTTCTAGCGGGGGCCGGACAGATACGCAGTATTTT. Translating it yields CASSATSSGGRTDTQYF.

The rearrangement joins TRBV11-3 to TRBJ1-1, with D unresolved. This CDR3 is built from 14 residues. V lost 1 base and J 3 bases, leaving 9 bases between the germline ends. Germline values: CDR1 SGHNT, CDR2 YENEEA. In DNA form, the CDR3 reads TGTGCCAGCAGCTTAGGGAGTCGGGACACTGAAGCTTTCTTT. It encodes CASSLGSRDTEAFF.

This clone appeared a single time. CDR3 region: CASSSTGTWSSYEQYV. In DNA, the CDR3 is TGTGCCAGCAGCAGCACCGGGACATGGAGTTCCTACGAGCAGTACGTC. This sequence joins TRBV5-8 and TRBJ2-7, with D perhaps TRBD1 (6 bases). This CDR3 spans 16 amino acids. Trimming shortened V by 4 bases and J by 1 base, and 18 bases separated the two germline ends. Germline V gene sequence: CDR1 SGHTS, CDR2 YDEGEE.

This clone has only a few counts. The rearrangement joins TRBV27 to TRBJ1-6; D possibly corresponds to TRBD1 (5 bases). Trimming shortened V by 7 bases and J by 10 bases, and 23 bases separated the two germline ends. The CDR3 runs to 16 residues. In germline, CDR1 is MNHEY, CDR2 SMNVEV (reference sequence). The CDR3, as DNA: TGTGCCAGCACCGCGGGACGGCTGGGGACTAACTCACCCCTCCACTTT. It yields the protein CASTAGRLGTNSPLHF.

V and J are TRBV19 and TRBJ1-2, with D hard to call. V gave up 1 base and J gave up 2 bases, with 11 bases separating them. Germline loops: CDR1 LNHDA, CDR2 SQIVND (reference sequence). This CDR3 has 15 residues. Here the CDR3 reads CASSIGLRRNYGYTF. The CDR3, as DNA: TGTGCCAGTAGTATAGGTCTCCGGAGAAACTATGGCTACACCTTC.